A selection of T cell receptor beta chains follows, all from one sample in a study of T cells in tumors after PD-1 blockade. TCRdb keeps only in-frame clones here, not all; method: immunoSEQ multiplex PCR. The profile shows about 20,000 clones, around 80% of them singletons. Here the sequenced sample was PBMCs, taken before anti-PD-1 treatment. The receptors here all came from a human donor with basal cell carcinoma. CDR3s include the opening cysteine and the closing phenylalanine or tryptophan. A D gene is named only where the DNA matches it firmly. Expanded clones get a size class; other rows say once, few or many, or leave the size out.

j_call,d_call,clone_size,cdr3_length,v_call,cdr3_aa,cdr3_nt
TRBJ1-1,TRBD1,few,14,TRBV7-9,CASSNRGGGTEAFF,TGTGCCAGCAGCAACAGGGGAGGAGGCACTGAAGCTTTCTTT
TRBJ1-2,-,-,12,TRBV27,CASSSLNYGYTF,TGTGCCAGCAGTTCCCTTAACTATGGCTACACCTTC
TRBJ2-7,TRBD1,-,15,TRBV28,CASSSSGGHSYEQYF,TGTGCCAGCAGTTCCTCAGGGGGTCACTCCTACGAGCAGTACTTC
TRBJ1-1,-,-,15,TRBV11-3,CASSPGGPGDTEAFF,TGTGCCAGCAGCCCTGGAGGGCCTGGGGACACTGAAGCTTTCTTT
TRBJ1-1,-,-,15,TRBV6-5,CASSPRGVGVAEAFF,TGTGCCAGCAGTCCTCGGGGAGTCGGGGTGGCTGAAGCTTTCTTT
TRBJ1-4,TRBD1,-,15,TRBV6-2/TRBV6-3,CASSPRDSSNEKLFF,TGTGCCAGCAGTCCCCGGGACAGTAGCAATGAAAAACTGTTTTTT
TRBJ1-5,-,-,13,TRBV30,CAWSVGSDQPQHF,TGTGCCTGGAGTGTAGGGTCGGATCAGCCCCAGCATTTT
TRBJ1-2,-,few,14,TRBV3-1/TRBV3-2,CASSPVLGNYGYTF,TGTGCCAGCAGCCCAGTGTTAGGGAACTATGGCTACACCTTC
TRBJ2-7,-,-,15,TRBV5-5,CASSPIQDPTEEQYF,TGTGCCAGCAGCCCAATACAGGACCCTACCGAGGAGCAGTACTTC
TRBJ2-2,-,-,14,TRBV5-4,CASSLNGVGGELFF,TGTGCCAGCAGCTTGAACGGGGTGGGCGGGGAGCTGTTTTTT
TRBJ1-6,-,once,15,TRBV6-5,CASSQQGSYNSPLHF,TGTGCCAGCAGCCAACAGGGCTCCTATAATTCACCCCTCCACTTT
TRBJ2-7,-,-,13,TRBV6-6,CASSFSPLYEQYF,TGTGCCAGCAGTTTCAGTCCACTCTACGAGCAGTACTTC
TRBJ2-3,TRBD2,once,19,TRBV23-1,CASSQAASGGQELTDTQYF,TGCGCCAGCAGTCAAGCGGCTAGCGGGGGACAGGAACTCACAGATACGCAGTATTTT
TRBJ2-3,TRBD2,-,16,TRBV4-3,CASSQDGGGLLDTQYF,TGCGCCAGCAGCCAAGACGGGGGGGGGCTTTTAGATACGCAGTATTTT
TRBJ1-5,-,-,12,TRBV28,CATQGSNQPQHF,TGTGCCACCCAGGGAAGCAATCAGCCCCAGCATTTT
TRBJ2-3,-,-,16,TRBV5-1,CASSLEGALVTDTQYF,TGCGCCAGCAGCTTGGAGGGTGCGCTAGTAACAGATACGCAGTATTTT
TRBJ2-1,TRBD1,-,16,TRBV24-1,CATSDATGAAYNEQFF,TGTGCCACCAGTGACGCGACAGGGGCTGCCTACAATGAGCAGTTCTTC
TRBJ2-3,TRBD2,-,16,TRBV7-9,CASSLFASGSSDTQYF,TGTGCCAGCAGCTTATTTGCTAGCGGGAGCTCAGATACGCAGTATTTT
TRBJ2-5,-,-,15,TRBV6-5,CASRPIGSLKETQYF,TGTGCCAGCAGACCCATCGGCTCCCTGAAAGAGACCCAGTACTTC
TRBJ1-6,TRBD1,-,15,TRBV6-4,CASSPQGSANSPLHF,TGTGCCAGCAGCCCACAGGGGTCGGCCAATTCACCCCTCCACTTT
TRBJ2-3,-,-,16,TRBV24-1,CATSDAGTASTDTQYF,TGTGCCACCAGTGATGCCGGGACGGCCTCCACAGATACGCAGTATTTT
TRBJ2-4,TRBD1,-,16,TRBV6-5,CASSYHIRDREYIQYF,TGTGCCAGCAGTTACCATATCCGGGACAGGGAATACATTCAGTACTTC
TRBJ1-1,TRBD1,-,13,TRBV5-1,CASSLQGDTEAFF,TGCGCCAGCAGCTTACAGGGGGACACTGAAGCTTTCTTT
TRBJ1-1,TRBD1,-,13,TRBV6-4,CASSDSRTGAAIF,TGTGCCAGCAGTGACTCCCGGACAGGAGCAGCTATCTTT
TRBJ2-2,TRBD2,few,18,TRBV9,CASAWGSGGALGTGELFF,TGTGCCAGCGCATGGGGTAGCGGGGGGGCACTTGGCACCGGGGAGCTGTTTTTT
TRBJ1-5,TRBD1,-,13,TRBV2,CASSIQGNQPQHF,TGTGCCAGCAGTATACAGGGGAATCAGCCCCAGCATTTT
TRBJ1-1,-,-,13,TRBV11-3,CASRLIISAEAFF,TGTGCCAGCAGGCTGATAATATCGGCTGAAGCTTTCTTT
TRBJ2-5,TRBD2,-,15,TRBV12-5,CASGPGTSVQETQYF,TGTGCTAGTGGACCCGGGACTAGCGTTCAAGAGACCCAGTACTTC
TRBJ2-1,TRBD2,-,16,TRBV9,CASSSGGGRVTGEQFF,TGTGCCAGCAGCTCGGGGGGCGGGAGGGTCACTGGTGAGCAGTTCTTC
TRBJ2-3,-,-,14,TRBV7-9,CASSPRIGPDTQYF,TGTGCCAGCAGCCCACGAATAGGTCCAGATACGCAGTATTTT
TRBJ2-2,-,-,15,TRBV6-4,CASSESSRGTGELFF,TGTGCCAGCAGTGAGTCTAGCAGAGGGACCGGGGAGCTGTTTTTT
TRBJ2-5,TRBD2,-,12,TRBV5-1,CASSNPGGTQYF,TGCGCCAGCAGTAACCCGGGGGGGACCCAGTACTTC
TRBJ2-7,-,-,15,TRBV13,CASSLGTGAWAEQYF,TGTGCCAGCAGCCTCGGGACGGGGGCTTGGGCGGAGCAGTACTTC
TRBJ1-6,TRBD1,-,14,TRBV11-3,CASSRGQDNSPLHF,TGTGCCAGCAGCCGCGGACAGGATAATTCACCCCTCCACTTT
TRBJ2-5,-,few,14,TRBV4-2,CASSVTGRIETQYF,TGTGCCAGCAGCGTTACAGGGCGGATAGAGACCCAGTACTTC
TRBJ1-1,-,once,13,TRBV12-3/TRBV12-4,CASISNLGTEAFF,TGTGCCAGCATCAGTAACCTTGGCACTGAAGCTTTCTTT
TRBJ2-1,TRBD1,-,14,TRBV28,CASSLRTGWGEQFF,TGTGCCAGCAGTTTACGGACAGGATGGGGTGAGCAGTTCTTC
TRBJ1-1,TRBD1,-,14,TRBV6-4,CASSSGQGETEAFF,TGTGCCAGCAGTAGTGGACAGGGGGAGACTGAAGCTTTCTTT
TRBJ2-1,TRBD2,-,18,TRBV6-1,CASSAFGASGGNYNEQFF,TGTGCCAGCAGTGCTTTTGGGGCTAGCGGGGGGAACTACAATGAGCAGTTCTTC
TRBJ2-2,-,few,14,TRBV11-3,CASSLRQGRGELFF,TGTGCCAGCAGCTTAAGGCAGGGTCGCGGGGAGCTGTTTTTT
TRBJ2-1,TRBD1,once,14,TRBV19,CASSVDRGQDEQFF,TGTGCCAGTAGTGTGGACAGGGGTCAGGATGAGCAGTTCTTC
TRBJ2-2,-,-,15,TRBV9,CASSVAGRGSGELFF,TGTGCCAGCAGCGTAGCGGGTAGGGGGTCCGGGGAGCTGTTTTTT
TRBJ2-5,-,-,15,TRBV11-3,CASSLGRAGGETQYF,TGTGCCAGCAGCTTAGGAAGAGCAGGAGGAGAGACCCAGTACTTC
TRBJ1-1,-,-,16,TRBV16,CASSQSPLLRDTEAFF,TGTGCCAGCAGCCAATCCCCCCTCTTGCGGGACACTGAAGCTTTCTTT
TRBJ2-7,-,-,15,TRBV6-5,CASRRDPQGSYEQYF,TGTGCCAGCAGGCGGGACCCCCAGGGTTCCTACGAGCAGTACTTC
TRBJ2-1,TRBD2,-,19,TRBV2,CAPCEGGAREGSSYNEQFF,TGTGCCCCCTGTGAAGGGGGGGCGCGGGAGGGGAGCTCCTACAATGAGCAGTTCTTC
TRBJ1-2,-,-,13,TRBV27,CASSSTRGWGYTF,TGTGCCAGCAGCTCGACTCGGGGCTGGGGCTACACCTTC
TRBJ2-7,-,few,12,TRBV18,CASSPRAGSQYF,TGTGCCAGCTCCCCCAGGGCGGGAAGCCAGTACTTC
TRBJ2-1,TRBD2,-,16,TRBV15,CATSRGASGSYNEQFF,TGTGCCACCAGCAGAGGGGCTAGCGGCTCCTACAATGAGCAGTTCTTC
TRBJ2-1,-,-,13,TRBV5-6,CASSLRGLYEQFF,TGTGCCAGCAGCCTAAGGGGGTTGTATGAGCAGTTCTTC
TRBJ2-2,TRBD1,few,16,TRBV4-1,CASRPRQGANTGELFF,TGCGCCAGCCGCCCACGACAGGGGGCGAACACCGGGGAGCTGTTTTTT
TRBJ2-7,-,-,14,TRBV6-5,CASSLRGPGFEQYF,TGTGCCAGCAGCCTCCGGGGTCCGGGATTCGAGCAGTACTTC